Listed below are T cell receptor beta chains from one sample, sequenced in a study of T cell responses to AZD1222 COVID-19 vaccine. Generated by immunoSEQ multiplex PCR, the TCRdb table keeps only in-frame clones and is missing some. The sample records some 150,000 clones, 85% to 90% being singletons. This specimen consisted of peripheral blood, obtained 28 days after the second dose of the MenACWY control vaccine. These receptors were taken from an adult who received the MenACWY meningococcal vaccine as a control. Each CDR3 is given with its conserved first and last residue. The D gene is left open where the match is weak. Expanded clones are given a class, and other clones once, few, many or no size at all.

j_call v_call d_call clone_size cdr3_aa cdr3_nt
TRBJ1-4 TRBV10-3 TRBD1 . CAISESRGTGEKLFF TGTGCCATCAGTGAGTCGAGAGGGACAGGGGAAAAACTGTTTTTT
TRBJ1-1 TRBV5-4 . . CASSLDTTTASEAFF TGTGCCAGCAGCTTGGACACAACCACCGCCTCTGAAGCTTTCTTT
TRBJ2-5 TRBV7-2 TRBD2 . CASSLVGGETQYF TGTGCCAGCAGCTTAGTCGGGGGGGAGACCCAGTACTTC
TRBJ1-1 TRBV5-1 . . CASSLPGGDTEAFF TGCGCCAGCAGCTTGCCAGGCGGAGACACTGAAGCTTTCTTT
TRBJ1-5 TRBV28 . . CASRVFEAQPQHF TGTGCCAGCAGAGTTTTCGAAGCTCAGCCCCAGCATTTT
TRBJ1-5 TRBV25-1 TRBD1 . CASSTGGLNQPQHF TGTGCCAGCAGTACAGGGGGGTTAAATCAGCCCCAGCATTTT
TRBJ2-1 TRBV10-3 . . CAISESERLDYNEQFF TGTGCCATCAGTGAGTCAGAGCGGCTCGACTACAATGAGCAGTTCTTC
TRBJ2-2 TRBV5-6 TRBD2 few CASSETSGGGELFF TGTGCCAGCAGCGAGACTAGCGGGGGCGGGGAGCTGTTTTTT
TRBJ1-5 TRBV3-1/TRBV3-2 . once CASSQGAGPGNQPQHF TGTGCCAGCAGCCAAGGGGCGGGGCCGGGCAATCAGCCCCAGCATTTT
TRBJ1-2 TRBV2 TRBD1 . CASGRRGGSGYTF TGTGCCAGCGGGCGCAGGGGGGGATCTGGCTACACCTTC
TRBJ1-3 TRBV19 . . CASSTSLEGTIYF TGTGCCAGTAGTACTTCCCTCGAGGGCACCATATATTTT
TRBJ2-1 TRBV15 . . CATSRVLGRNEQFF TGTGCCACCAGCAGAGTTCTCGGAAGGAATGAGCAGTTCTTC
TRBJ2-2 TRBV28 . . CASRSGQRTGELFF TGTGCCAGCAGGTCGGGCCAGAGAACCGGGGAGCTGTTTTTT
TRBJ1-2 TRBV28 . once CASSWTDNYGYTF TGTGCCAGCAGTTGGACAGACAACTATGGCTACACCTTC
TRBJ2-1 TRBV4-3 TRBD2 . CASSQALAGGISYNEQFF TGCGCCAGCAGCCAAGCCCTAGCGGGAGGAATCTCCTACAATGAGCAGTTCTTC
TRBJ1-3 TRBV2 . . CASEGTLSGNTIYF TGTGCCAGCGAAGGGACACTTTCTGGAAACACCATATATTTT
TRBJ2-7 TRBV5-4 . . CASSSAYEQYF TGTGCCAGCAGCTCGGCCTACGAGCAGTACTTC
TRBJ2-7 TRBV11-2 TRBD2 . CASSLGGRALFGEQYF TGTGCCAGCAGCTTAGGCGGGAGGGCCCTCTTCGGCGAGCAGTACTTC
TRBJ1-1 TRBV7-9 . . CASSQAGNTEAFF TGTGCCAGCAGCCAAGCCGGGAACACTGAAGCTTTCTTT
TRBJ2-7 TRBV5-1 . once CASSDQGYYEQYF TGCGCCAGCAGCGACCAGGGTTATTACGAGCAGTACTTC
TRBJ2-2 TRBV5-1 . . CASSLRSVSTGELFF TGCGCCAGCAGCTTGAGATCTGTATCCACCGGGGAGCTGTTTTTT
TRBJ2-1 TRBV27 . . CASQGGGFYNEQFF TGTGCCAGCCAGGGAGGGGGCTTCTACAATGAGCAGTTCTTC
TRBJ1-5 TRBV6-2/TRBV6-3 . . CASSPNRVGNPQPQHF TGTGCCAGCAGCCCCAACCGGGTGGGAAATCCTCAGCCCCAGCATTTT
TRBJ2-1 TRBV7-9 . . CASSQRRGSYNEQFF TGTGCCAGCAGCCAGCGCCGTGGCTCCTACAATGAGCAGTTCTTC
TRBJ2-1 TRBV6-2/TRBV6-3 . . CASSYNFGNFESNEQFF TGTGCCAGCAGTTATAATTTCGGGAACTTCGAATCCAATGAGCAGTTCTTC
TRBJ2-7 TRBV3-1/TRBV3-2 . . CASSQGKLYEQYF TGTGCCAGCAGCCAAGGCAAGCTCTACGAGCAGTACTTC
TRBJ1-2 TRBV9 . . CASVGAHYGYTF TGTGCCAGCGTAGGGGCTCACTATGGCTACACCTTC
TRBJ2-5 TRBV4-3 . . CASSLLSGEETQYF TGCGCCAGCAGCCTCCTATCGGGAGAAGAGACCCAGTACTTC
TRBJ2-5 TRBV18 TRBD1 . CASSQGAEGETQYF TGTGCCAGCTCACAGGGGGCCGAGGGAGAGACCCAGTACTTC
TRBJ2-1 TRBV18 . once CASSPPRQAVGDEQFF TGTGCCAGCTCACCACCGAGACAGGCTGTAGGGGATGAGCAGTTCTTC
TRBJ1-4 TRBV24-1 . . CATSDFVEADLSHTNEKLFF TGTGCCACCAGTGATTTCGTTGAAGCGGACCTATCTCACACTAATGAAAAACTGTTTTTT
TRBJ2-5 TRBV29-1 TRBD2 once CSAGTSRETQYF TGCAGCGCCGGGACTAGTAGGGAGACCCAGTACTTC
TRBJ1-1 TRBV11-2 . . CATALGAFF TGTGCCACGGCCCTCGGAGCTTTCTTT
TRBJ1-2 TRBV4-1 . . CASSQTGLYGYTF TGCGCCAGCAGCCAAACAGGACTTTATGGCTACACCTTC
TRBJ1-5 TRBV5-1 TRBD1 . CASSLGQGDQPQHF TGCGCCAGCAGCTTGGGACAGGGGGATCAGCCCCAGCATTTT
TRBJ2-6 TRBV5-6 . . CASSLLGASSGANVLTF TGTGCCAGCAGCTTGTTAGGTGCTAGCTCTGGGGCCAACGTCCTGACTTTC
TRBJ1-4 TRBV15 . . CATSRHHSLRRTTNEKLFF TGTGCCACCAGCAGACACCACAGCCTAAGGAGAACTACTAATGAAAAACTGTTTTTT
TRBJ2-7 TRBV28 TRBD1 . CASSSDWDRDYEQYF TGTGCCAGCAGTTCTGACTGGGACAGGGATTACGAGCAGTACTTC
TRBJ2-2 TRBV19 TRBD1 . CASRRQGSTGELFF TGTGCCAGTAGAAGACAGGGTAGCACCGGGGAGCTGTTTTTT
TRBJ1-5 TRBV19 TRBD1 . CASRSETGTWQPQHF TGTGCCAGTAGGTCCGAGACAGGGACCTGGCAGCCCCAGCATTTT
TRBJ2-2 TRBV30 TRBD2 once CAWSVIGGTSGTVGELFF TGTGCCTGGAGTGTAATCGGGGGGACTAGCGGGACAGTCGGGGAGCTGTTTTTT
TRBJ2-3 TRBV7-2 . . CASSLYQYTDTQYF TGTGCCAGCAGCTTATACCAGTACACAGATACGCAGTATTTT
TRBJ2-7 TRBV6-5 . . CASSYSTGYEQYF TGTGCCAGCAGTTACAGTACTGGCTACGAGCAGTACTTC
TRBJ2-7 TRBV6-5 . . CASRGTGEQYF TGTGCCAGCAGGGGGACTGGCGAGCAGTACTTC
TRBJ1-3 TRBV18 . . CASSPTGTKGNTIYF TGTGCCAGCTCACCAACCGGGACGAAAGGAAACACCATATATTTT
TRBJ2-5 TRBV29-1 TRBD1 . CSVGQGSETQYF TGCAGCGTGGGACAGGGGTCTGAGACCCAGTACTTC
TRBJ2-5 TRBV24-1 TRBD1 . CATGQGGAETQYF TGTGCCACCGGACAGGGGGGCGCGGAGACCCAGTACTTC
TRBJ1-1 TRBV5-1 . . CASSSKGSASNMNTEAFF TGCGCCAGCAGCTCTAAGGGGTCCGCGTCTAACATGAACACTGAAGCTTTCTTT
TRBJ2-2 TRBV5-1 TRBD2 . CASSRGLAGVQTGELFF TGCGCCAGCAGCCGGGGACTAGCGGGAGTTCAAACCGGGGAGCTGTTTTTT
TRBJ1-1 TRBV19 . . CASSVTVNTEAFF TGTGCCAGTAGTGTTACAGTGAACACTGAAGCTTTCTTT
TRBJ2-7 TRBV10-2 . . CASSAGAADYEQYF TGCGCCAGCAGTGCGGGGGCAGCTGACTACGAGCAGTACTTC